A selection of T cell receptor beta chains follows, all from one sample in a study of T-cell memory formation after mild COVID-19. MiXCR was run by TCRdb on the 5' RACE reads, yielding one entry per CDR3 protein. The sample has 300,000 to 400,000 distinct CDR3 sequences; roughly 14% are singletons. Sequencing was done on a sample of PBMCs or a T cell subset sorted from them (not recorded which). These receptor sequences come from a young man who had mild COVID-19 (a few samples of this study predate the infection). Cell type and time point are not known. The CDR3 runs from the conserved cysteine through the conserved F or W. A D gene is named only where the DNA matches it firmly. Some rows mark clone size as missing; the rest say once, few, many or name a class of expanded clone.

J gene: TRBJ2-5; V gene: TRBV7-3; clone size: .; D gene: .; CDR3 DNA: TGTGCCAGCAGCCTTGCCGGGACTCAAAGGGAGACCCAGTACTTC; CDR3 protein: CASSLAGTQRETQYF
J gene: TRBJ2-1; V gene: TRBV5-1; clone size: many; D gene: .; CDR3 DNA: TGCGCCAGCAGCTTGGGGGGTACATCCAACAATGAGCAGTTCTTC; CDR3 protein: CASSLGGTSNNEQFF
J gene: TRBJ1-5; V gene: TRBV7-2; clone size: .; D gene: .; CDR3 DNA: TGTGCCAGCAGCTTCTGGGCCGATCAGCCCCAGCATTTT; CDR3 protein: CASSFWADQPQHF
J gene: TRBJ1-5; V gene: TRBV30; clone size: few; D gene: TRBD1; CDR3 DNA: TGTGCCTGGAGTTTACAGGGGAGCAATCAGCCCCAGCATTTT; CDR3 protein: CAWSLQGSNQPQHF
J gene: TRBJ1-5; V gene: TRBV12-3/TRBV12-4; clone size: .; D gene: .; CDR3 DNA: TGTGCCAGCTCGACTACGACAGAGCATCAGCCCCAGCATTTT; CDR3 protein: CASSTTTEHQPQHF
J gene: TRBJ2-5; V gene: TRBV12-3/TRBV12-4; clone size: few; D gene: TRBD2; CDR3 DNA: TGTGCCAGCAGTTTACAGCGGGGATTACAAGAGACCCAGTACTTC; CDR3 protein: CASSLQRGLQETQYF
J gene: TRBJ2-7; V gene: TRBV27; clone size: few; D gene: .; CDR3 DNA: TGTGCCAGCAGTTATTACCGGAGCTCCTACGAGCAGTACTTC; CDR3 protein: CASSYYRSSYEQYF
J gene: TRBJ2-4; V gene: TRBV7-2; clone size: many; D gene: .; CDR3 DNA: TGTGCCAGCAGTTCGACCCTAGGGGGGGCGGCCAAAAACATTCAGTACTTC; CDR3 protein: CASSSTLGGAAKNIQYF
J gene: TRBJ1-2; V gene: TRBV7-6; clone size: many; D gene: TRBD1; CDR3 DNA: TGTGCCAGCAGCTCTCCCGGGACAGGGGATGGCTACACCTTC; CDR3 protein: CASSSPGTGDGYTF
J gene: TRBJ1-1; V gene: TRBV6-5; clone size: .; D gene: .; CDR3 DNA: TGTGCCAGCAGTTATGGGGGGGCCTCTGAAGCTTTCTTT; CDR3 protein: CASSYGGASEAFF
J gene: TRBJ2-1; V gene: TRBV5-1; clone size: many; D gene: .; CDR3 DNA: TGCGCCAGCAGTCCCCGGAGCTCCTACAATGAGCAGTTCTTC; CDR3 protein: CASSPRSSYNEQFF
J gene: TRBJ2-1; V gene: TRBV6-6; clone size: many; D gene: .; CDR3 DNA: TGTGCCAGCGAAGGGAATGAGCAGTTCTTC; CDR3 protein: CASEGNEQFF
J gene: TRBJ1-1; V gene: TRBV6-5; clone size: .; D gene: .; CDR3 DNA: TGTGCCAGCAGTTACTATTCGGTGGGCACTGAAGCTTTCTTT; CDR3 protein: CASSYYSVGTEAFF
J gene: TRBJ1-5; V gene: TRBV7-2; clone size: many; D gene: TRBD1; CDR3 DNA: TGTGCCAGCAGCTACCGGACAGGGGACCAGCCCCAGCATTTT; CDR3 protein: CASSYRTGDQPQHF
J gene: TRBJ2-3; V gene: TRBV6-1; clone size: .; D gene: .; CDR3 DNA: TGTGCCAGCAGGGACTACCTCACAGATACGCAGTATTTT; CDR3 protein: CASRDYLTDTQYF
J gene: TRBJ2-2; V gene: TRBV5-1; clone size: many; D gene: TRBD1; CDR3 DNA: TGCGCCAGCAGCAGGAGGGACAGGGGAACCGGGGAGCTGTTTTTT; CDR3 protein: CASSRRDRGTGELFF
J gene: TRBJ2-7; V gene: TRBV12-3/TRBV12-4; clone size: many; D gene: .; CDR3 DNA: TGTGCCAGCACCCCTACAGCTTCCAACTCCTACGAGCAGTACTTC; CDR3 protein: CASTPTASNSYEQYF
J gene: TRBJ2-1; V gene: TRBV9; clone size: .; D gene: TRBD1; CDR3 DNA: TGTGCCAGCAGCTATCATGCCTGGACAGGGGACAATGAGCAGTTCTTC; CDR3 protein: CASSYHAWTGDNEQFF
J gene: TRBJ1-1; V gene: TRBV5-1; clone size: .; D gene: TRBD1; CDR3 DNA: TGCGCCAGCAGCTTGGCCAAACAGGGGAGGACTGAAGCTTTCTTT; CDR3 protein: CASSLAKQGRTEAFF
J gene: TRBJ1-1; V gene: TRBV3-1; clone size: few; D gene: .; CDR3 DNA: TGTGCCAGCACCGCGGACAGACGCACTGAAGCTTTCTTT; CDR3 protein: CASTADRRTEAFF
J gene: TRBJ2-3; V gene: TRBV5-5; clone size: few; D gene: .; CDR3 DNA: TGTGCCAGCAGCTTGGGGGTAACTAGCACAGATACGCAGTATTTT; CDR3 protein: CASSLGVTSTDTQYF
J gene: TRBJ2-7; V gene: TRBV7-6; clone size: .; D gene: TRBD2; CDR3 DNA: TGTGCCAGCAGCCAGGGACCAGGGAGGGAATCCTACGAGCAGTACTTC; CDR3 protein: CASSQGPGRESYEQYF
J gene: TRBJ1-6; V gene: TRBV7-2; clone size: few; D gene: .; CDR3 DNA: TGTGCCAGCACCGCCATGGGGGGGGGTAGGGTTTATAATTCACCCCTCCACTTT; CDR3 protein: CASTAMGGGRVYNSPLHF
J gene: TRBJ1-2; V gene: TRBV5-1; clone size: .; D gene: .; CDR3 DNA: TGCGCCAGCAGCGCCAGGGGAACTGAGGAAGGCTACACCTTC; CDR3 protein: CASSARGTEEGYTF
J gene: TRBJ1-3; V gene: TRBV5-5; clone size: .; D gene: TRBD1; CDR3 DNA: TGTGCCAGCAGCTCCCAGGCAGGGGGCTCCCTCTCTGGAAACACCATATATTTT; CDR3 protein: CASSSQAGGSLSGNTIYF
J gene: TRBJ2-6; V gene: TRBV15; clone size: .; D gene: .; CDR3 DNA: TGTGCCACCGAGGGCATTCCAAGCTCTGGGGCCAACGTCCTGACTTTC; CDR3 protein: CATEGIPSSGANVLTF
J gene: TRBJ1-1; V gene: TRBV6-5; clone size: .; D gene: .; CDR3 DNA: TGTGCCAGCAGTTACTCGAGGGTTTTCAACACTGAAGCTTTCTTT; CDR3 protein: CASSYSRVFNTEAFF
J gene: TRBJ2-1; V gene: TRBV23-1; clone size: few; D gene: .; CDR3 DNA: TGCGCCAGCAGTCAACGGACAGCGAACAATGAGCAGTTCTTC; CDR3 protein: CASSQRTANNEQFF
J gene: TRBJ2-1; V gene: TRBV27; clone size: many; D gene: TRBD2; CDR3 DNA: TGTGCCAGCAGTTTTGGACTAGATGTCAACAATGAGCAGTTCTTC; CDR3 protein: CASSFGLDVNNEQFF
J gene: TRBJ1-1; V gene: TRBV5-1; clone size: few; D gene: TRBD1; CDR3 DNA: TGCGCCAGCAGCTTGGATGGGACAGGGGGCACTGAAGCTTTCTTT; CDR3 protein: CASSLDGTGGTEAFF
J gene: TRBJ2-3; V gene: TRBV5-4; clone size: few; D gene: .; CDR3 DNA: TGTGCCAGCAGCGCGTGGAAGACAGATACGCAGTATTTT; CDR3 protein: CASSAWKTDTQYF
J gene: TRBJ1-6; V gene: TRBV7-2; clone size: .; D gene: .; CDR3 DNA: TGTGCCAGCAGCCAACGAGGGGGGGGCTGGGGAAATTCACCCCTCCACTTT; CDR3 protein: CASSQRGGGWGNSPLHF
J gene: TRBJ2-1; V gene: TRBV10-3; clone size: few; D gene: .; CDR3 DNA: TGTGCCATCAGTGAGTCCCAGGGCCTCGATGAGCAGTTCTTC; CDR3 protein: CAISESQGLDEQFF
J gene: TRBJ1-2; V gene: TRBV7-9; clone size: .; D gene: .; CDR3 DNA: TGTGCCAGCAGCTTATCAGGGGTAGGCTACACCTTC; CDR3 protein: CASSLSGVGYTF
J gene: TRBJ1-2; V gene: TRBV6-5; clone size: few; D gene: .; CDR3 DNA: TGTGCCAGCAGTTACGGGGGAGGTGGTGGCTACACCTTC; CDR3 protein: CASSYGGGGGYTF
J gene: TRBJ1-4; V gene: TRBV5-4; clone size: .; D gene: TRBD1; CDR3 DNA: TGTGCCAGCAGCTTGTCCCAGGGGGACAAACTGTTTTTT; CDR3 protein: CASSLSQGDKLFF
J gene: TRBJ2-7; V gene: TRBV7-9; clone size: .; D gene: TRBD2; CDR3 DNA: TGTGCCAGCAGCCCGGGGGGAGGACGAACCTACGAGCAGTACTTC; CDR3 protein: CASSPGGGRTYEQYF
J gene: TRBJ1-1; V gene: TRBV5-5; clone size: .; D gene: .; CDR3 DNA: TGTGCCAGCAGCTGGGGGGTCATGAACACTGAAGCTTTCTTT; CDR3 protein: CASSWGVMNTEAFF
J gene: TRBJ2-1; V gene: TRBV29-1; clone size: many; D gene: TRBD2; CDR3 DNA: TGCAGTATGACTAGCGGGGGGGCTAGCTCCTACAATGAGCAGTTCTTC; CDR3 protein: CSMTSGGASSYNEQFF
J gene: TRBJ2-1; V gene: TRBV30; clone size: .; D gene: .; CDR3 DNA: TGTGCCTGGGGAAGACAGGATATGGGTGAGCAGTTCTTC; CDR3 protein: CAWGRQDMGEQFF
J gene: TRBJ2-6; V gene: TRBV10-2; clone size: few; D gene: .; CDR3 DNA: TGCGCCAGCGGGATCGTCTCTGGGGCCAACGTCCTGACTTTC; CDR3 protein: CASGIVSGANVLTF
J gene: TRBJ1-5; V gene: TRBV6-5; clone size: few; D gene: .; CDR3 DNA: TGTGCCAGCAGTTACTCGGGGGGGTGGGGTCAGCCCCAGCATTTT; CDR3 protein: CASSYSGGWGQPQHF
J gene: TRBJ1-1; V gene: TRBV7-9; clone size: few; D gene: .; CDR3 DNA: TGTGCCAGCAGCCCCTCCGGGGGGTTGGCTTTCTTT; CDR3 protein: CASSPSGGLAFF
J gene: TRBJ2-1; V gene: TRBV4-3; clone size: many; D gene: TRBD2; CDR3 DNA: TGCGCCAGCAGCCCCAAACTAGCGGGCGCCCGACGTGGTGAGCAGTTCTTC; CDR3 protein: CASSPKLAGARRGEQFF
J gene: TRBJ1-2; V gene: TRBV5-1; clone size: .; D gene: TRBD1; CDR3 DNA: TGCGCCAGCAGCTTCGTAACAGGGGCCGATATCGGTGGCTACACCTTC; CDR3 protein: CASSFVTGADIGGYTF